The next 21 T cell receptor beta chains were all read from a single sample in a study of TIL therapy for anti-PD-1-resistant metastatic lung cancer. This was the immunoSEQ v3 assay. The repertoire was sequenced with immunoSEQ multiplex PCR; TCRdb's copy has only in-frame clones and lacks some. This sample carries 45,000 to 75,000 clones, 80% to 90% of them seen once, and the ten largest clones take around 2.6%. The sample's time point: pre-treatment sample, taken before nivolumab and TIL therapy. The sample here was blood, taken at baseline. These receptors all come from a person aged 25 to 80 with non-small cell lung cancer.

This sequence joins TRBV12-5 and TRBJ1-2; D is undetermined. Germline V gene data show CDR1 as LGHNT and CDR2 as FRNRAP. This CDR3 is built from 17 residues. V lost 3 bases and J lost 2, with 19 bases in between. DNA of the CDR3: TGTGCTAGTGGTTTTCGGCAGTTGATAGGCGGGAACTATGGCTACACCTTC. Its translation: CASGFRQLIGGNYGYTF.

The J gene is TRBJ2-1, the V gene TRBV19; D may be TRBD1 (5 bases). The CDR3 sequence is 14 residues long. Looked up from germline, CDR1 is LNHDA and CDR2 is SQIVND (reference sequence). Trimming cost V 4 bases and J 8 bases, with 15 bases left between them. CDR3 in amino acids: CASSRRQRTDEQFF. The DNA for the CDR3 is TGTGCCAGTAGTAGACGACAGAGGACCGATGAGCAGTTCTTC.

The chain recombines TRBV30 with TRBJ1-3, with D uncertain. Germline V gives CDR1 GTSNPN, CDR2 SVGIG (reference sequence). This CDR3 comprises 17 residues. V was shortened by 4 bases and J by 8 bases, with 27 bases between the two germline ends. The CDR3 reads CAWNLRPGAVRGDTIYF. CDR3 DNA sequence: TGTGCCTGGAACCTAAGACCGGGAGCAGTTCGCGGAGACACCATATATTTT.

The V and J genes are TRBV11-2 and TRBJ1-2; 8 bases map to TRBD1. The CDR3 is 14 amino acids. The ends lost 5 bases at V and 6 bases at J; junction bases unmatched: 8. Looked up from germline, CDR1 is SGHAT and CDR2 is FQNNGV. CDR3 in amino acids: CASSTSRDRNGYTF. In nucleotides, the CDR3 is TGTGCCAGCAGCACATCCAGGGACAGGAATGGCTACACCTTC. Drawing the rest from reference TRBV11-2 and TRBJ1-2, the complete variable domain is EAGVAQSPRYKIIEKRQSVAFWCNPISGHATLYWYQQILGQGPKLLIQFQNNGVVDDSQLPKDRFSAERLKGVDSTLKIQPAKLEDSAVYLCASSTSRDRNGYTFGSGTRLTVV.

This clone was detected a few times. The chain carries TRBV25-1 and TRBJ1-2, with a possible D match to TRBD1 (5 bases). Germline V CDR1 and CDR2: MGHDK, SYGVNS. The CDR3 spans 13 residues. V lost 4 bases and J 8 bases, leaving 14 bases between the germline ends. This CDR3 is CASSVGAYEGYTF. In nucleotides, the CDR3 is TGTGCCAGCAGTGTCGGGGCCTACGAGGGCTACACCTTC.

The chain has TRBV6-5 and TRBJ1-1, with D perhaps TRBD1 (5 bases). This CDR3 region has 14 residues. Per germline, CDR1 MNHEY and CDR2 SVGAGI. V dropped 6 bases and J dropped 4 bases, with 15 bases sitting between them. Here the CDR3 DNA reads TGTGCCAGCAGCCCCGTGGGAGGGGCCACTGAAGCTTTCTTT. It yields the protein CASSPVGGATEAFF.

The V gene is TRBV24-1, the J gene TRBJ2-7, with D maybe TRBD1 (6 bases). The CDR3 loop spans 14 amino acids. Trimming shortened V by 5 bases and J by 6 bases, and 16 bases separated the two germline ends. The germline CDR1 and CDR2 sequences are KGHDR and SFDVKD. The CDR3 protein is CATSAEGGQFEQYF. The CDR3 DNA is TGTGCCACCAGTGCCGAAGGTGGACAGTTCGAGCAGTACTTC.

The V gene is TRBV7-9, the J gene TRBJ2-7; D not certain. V gave up 0 bases and J gave up 5 bases, with 14 bases separating them. The CDR3 runs to 15 residues. Germline assignment: CDR1 SEHNR and CDR2 FQNEAQ (reference sequence). CDR3 region: CASSLAPIVMNEQYF. The DNA for the CDR3 is TGTGCCAGCAGCTTAGCGCCTATAGTTATGAACGAGCAGTACTTC.

J is TRBJ1-3 and V is TRBV19, with D possibly matching TRBD1 (5 bases). The germline V and J ends were trimmed by 8 bases and 0 bases, with 17 bases remaining between them. The CDR3 consists of 16 residues. The germline V gene has CDR1 LNHDA and CDR2 SQIVND (reference sequence). The CDR3 loop reads CASHQWGQSSGNTIYF. The DNA of the CDR3 is TGTGCCAGTCACCAATGGGGCCAGAGCTCTGGAAACACCATATATTTT.

Concerning this clone: With a much larger clone just one base away, this may be a read error. The V gene is TRBV27, the J gene TRBJ2-7; a weak D match, TRBD1 (5 bases). Germline V gene sequence: CDR1 MNHEY, CDR2 SMNVEV (reference sequence). Trimming took off 2 bases at V and 0 bases at J, with 5 bases between the two ends. The CDR3 has 13 residues. CDR3 amino acids: CASSLGASYEQYF. CDR3 bases: TGTGCCAGCAGTTTAGGGGCCTCCTACGAGCAGTACTTC.

This clone was detected only a few times. This sequence joins TRBV28 and TRBJ2-7, with unresolved D. The V gene's germline CDR1 is MDHEN and CDR2 SYDVKM. CDR3 length: 14 amino acids. Trimming removed 6 bases at V and 0 bases at J, with 12 bases between. The CDR3 nucleotides are TGTGCCAGCAGCGACCCACAGCCCTCCTACGAGCAGTACTTC. Translated, it gives CASSDPQPSYEQYF.

The chain carries TRBV11-2 and TRBJ2-5; tentative D call: TRBD1 (6 bases). With 6 bases removed from V and 0 bases from J, the gap between germline ends came to 14 bases. The CDR3 runs to 15 residues. Germline V lookup: CDR1 SGHAT, CDR2 FQNNGV. CDR3 in DNA: TGTGCCAGCAGTCCCACAGGGCTAGACCAAGAGACCCAGTACTTC. Protein product: CASSPTGLDQETQYF.

This sequence joins TRBV27 and TRBJ2-3; 12 bases line up with TRBD2. There are 18 residues in the CDR3. Germline V gene data show CDR1 as MNHEY and CDR2 as SMNVEV (reference sequence). The ends lost 4 bases at V and 0 bases at J; junction bases unmatched: 8. This CDR3 is CASSSMTSGGPSTDTQYF. Written as DNA, the CDR3 is TGTGCCAGCAGTTCAATGACTAGCGGGGGCCCTAGCACAGATACGCAGTATTTT.

This clone was observed a few times. J is TRBJ1-6 and V is TRBV24-1; D not certain. V was trimmed by 4 bases and J by 0 bases, leaving 6 bases between them. Germline V CDR1 and CDR2: KGHDR, SFDVKD. The CDR3 has 15 amino acids. CDR3 coding DNA: TGTGCCACCAGTGACCGTAGCTCCTATAATTCACCCCTCCACTTT. Translating it yields CATSDRSSYNSPLHF.

In DNA form, the CDR3 reads TGTGCCAGCAGCTTATGGTCGGTAAACACCGGGGAGCTGTTTTTT. Encoded protein: CASSLWSVNTGELFF. The chain uses TRBV7-9 and TRBJ2-2; D unresolved. Germline V gene data show CDR1 as SEHNR and CDR2 as FQNEAQ (reference sequence). Between the trimmed V and J ends, which lost 2 bases and 2 bases, there was a span of 9 bases. CDR3 length equals 15 residues.

V and J are TRBV5-6 and TRBJ1-3, with D hard to call. Germline CDR1 reads SGHDT; CDR2 reads YYEEEE. This CDR3 region has 12 residues. The V gene lost 1 base and the J gene lost 4 bases, with 3 bases spanning the gap. The CDR3 spells CASSLLGNTIYF. The CDR3 DNA reads TGTGCCAGCAGCTTGTTGGGAAACACCATATATTTT.

This clone has just one count. The rearrangement links TRBV3-1 (or the pseudogene TRBV3-2) to TRBJ1-2, with TRBD1 identical over 7 bases. The V gene end was trimmed by 5 bases and the J gene end by 4 bases; junction bases not matched to a gene: 4. The CDR3 has 13 amino acids. The germline CDR1 and CDR2 sequences are LGHDT and YNNKEL (reference sequence). CDR3 amino acids: CASSRGRGYGYTF. The CDR3 region has the DNA TGTGCCAGCAGCAGGGGGCGAGGCTATGGCTACACCTTC.

The chain is built from TRBV4-1 and TRBJ1-1, with D perhaps matching TRBD1 (5 bases). The CDR3 extends over 16 amino acids. The germline gives CDR1 MGHRA, CDR2 YSYEKL. V lost 5 bases, J lost 2 bases, and 18 bases lay in between. In DNA, the CDR3 is TGCGCCAGCAGCGAAGTATTCGGGACGGTTAACACTGAAGCTTTCTTT. Translation: CASSEVFGTVNTEAFF.

This clone has a handful of counts. This chain connects TRBV7-3 to TRBJ2-7, with TRBD2 as a possible D gene (5 bases). Germline V lookup: CDR1 SGHTA, CDR2 FQGTGA. This CDR3 comprises 13 residues. Trimming removed 0 bases from V and 5 bases from J, with 8 bases in between. The CDR3 region is CASSLTGEDEQYF. In nucleotides, the CDR3 is TGTGCCAGCAGCTTAACCGGGGAAGACGAGCAGTACTTC.

CDR3: CASSISLAGAQETQYF. CDR3 DNA sequence: TGTGCCAGTAGTATAAGCCTAGCGGGGGCCCAAGAGACCCAGTACTTC. The chain has TRBV19 and TRBJ2-5; 10 bases align to TRBD2. This CDR3 region has 16 residues. CDR1 LNHDA and CDR2 SQIVND come from the germline V gene (reference sequence). V was pared by 2 bases and J by 1 base, with 4 bases of the junction left unmatched.

The chain combines TRBV10-3 with TRBJ1-2; weak D call: TRBD1 (5 bases). The V end was cut by 3 bases, the J end by 11 bases, with 10 bases between. Germline V gene sequence: CDR1 ENHRY, CDR2 SYGVKD. CDR3 size: 11 residues. The DNA of the CDR3 is TGTGCCATCAGTGAACCGGGGGGATACACCTTC. It encodes CAISEPGGYTF.